The 5 T cell receptor beta chains below all came from one sample that was sequenced in a study of cytomegalovirus exposure and HLA in healthy donors. This PCR relied on a set of 60 Vbeta primers and 13 Jbeta primers. Sequencing used immunoSEQ multiplex PCR; TCRdb keeps in-frame clones, though not all of them. The data hold 150,000 to 200,000 clones, with around 75% observed a single time. Sequenced: PBMCs. These receptors came from a male donor in good health and CMV-seronegative.

This rearrangement joins TRBV19 to TRBJ2-1, with TRBD2 identical over 7 bases. Germline V gene sequence: CDR1 LNHDA, CDR2 SQIVND (reference sequence). This CDR3 contains 15 residues. Unmatched junction bases numbered 5, after V lost 1 base and J lost 5 bases. CDR3 coding DNA: TGTGCCAGTAGTATAGTTCGGGGGGACGACAATGAGCAGTTCTTC. This gives the protein CASSIVRGDDNEQFF.

V is TRBV6-5 and J is TRBJ1-2, with D possibly TRBD1 on 5 matching bases. There are 14 residues in the CDR3. Trimming stripped 8 bases from V and 3 bases from J, with 16 bases between. Germline CDR1 and CDR2: MNHEY and SVGAGI. CDR3 loop: CASRRIDRDYGYTF. CDR3 coding DNA: TGTGCCAGCCGGCGAATAGACAGAGACTATGGCTACACCTTC.

This clone was recorded once. This chain connects TRBV9 to TRBJ1-2; 8 bases match TRBD1. Germline V CDR1 and CDR2: SGDLS, YYNGEE. The CDR3 sequence is 15 residues long. V shed 3 bases, J shed 7 bases, and the junction held 11 bases outside the gene matches. The CDR3 region is CASSAQLDRVSGYTF. The CDR3 DNA follows: TGTGCCAGCAGCGCCCAATTGGACAGGGTTTCTGGCTACACCTTC.

V usage is TRBV7-9 and J usage is TRBJ2-3; a possible D gene is TRBD1 (5 bases). Germline-derived CDR1 and CDR2 are SEHNR and FQNEAQ (reference sequence). CDR3 length equals 15 residues. V was pared by 1 base and J by 0 bases, with 8 bases between. The CDR3 coding sequence is TGTGCCAGCAGCTTAGTACAGGACAGCACAGATACGCAGTATTTT. Its translation: CASSLVQDSTDTQYF.

The V call is TRBV15, the J call TRBJ2-1; 15 nucleotides align to TRBD2. Germline CDR1 and CDR2: LNHNV and YYDKDF (reference sequence). V shed 0 bases and J 4 bases; nucleotides not matched to a gene: 1. The CDR3 runs to 17 residues. Here the CDR3 reads CATSRDGTSGGYNEQFF. The CDR3 coding sequence is TGTGCCACCAGCAGAGATGGGACTAGCGGGGGGTACAATGAGCAGTTCTTC.